Shown below are 27 T cell receptor beta chains from a single sample sequenced in a study of cytomegalovirus exposure and HLA in healthy donors. With 60 Vbeta and 13 Jbeta primers, the PCR was carried out. Measured with immunoSEQ multiplex PCR; TCRdb has only the in-frame clones, and not every one. The sample holds hundreds of thousands of clones, roughly 82% seen once. The sample was PBMCs. The receptors come from a man in his forties or fifties in good health and CMV-seropositive.

J is TRBJ2-1 and V is TRBV7-6; tentatively, D is TRBD2 (6 bases). V lost 0 bases, J lost 0 bases, and 6 bases lay in between. Germline V gives CDR1 SGHVS, CDR2 FNYEAQ. The CDR3 totals 15 residues. CDR3 residues: CASSLAGSSYNEQFF. The CDR3 DNA sequence: TGTGCCAGCAGCTTAGCCGGGAGCTCCTACAATGAGCAGTTCTTC.

The rearrangement joins TRBV10-1 to TRBJ1-1; D is unclear. V shed 2 bases and J shed 1 base, with 11 bases lying between them. Germline CDR1 and CDR2: WNHNN and SYGVQD (reference sequence). This CDR3 region has 15 residues. The CDR3 DNA reads as TGCGCCAGCAGTGAGGCGACGGGAGGGAACACTGAAGCTTTCTTT. Amino acid sequence: CASSEATGGNTEAFF.

This chain uses TRBV11-2 with TRBJ2-3, with TRBD2 matching 7 bases. The CDR3 has 15 residues. Germline CDR1 and CDR2: SGHAT and FQNNGV. The V segment lost 11 bases and the J segment 3 bases; nucleotides outside the gene matches: 14. The CDR3 loop reads CASQGAGLNTDTQYF. The DNA of the CDR3 is TGTGCCTCCCAGGGAGCGGGACTGAATACAGATACGCAGTATTTT.

The chain employs TRBV28 and TRBJ1-5; the D gene is possibly TRBD1 (6 bases). Between the trimmed V and J ends, which lost 3 bases and 2 bases, there was a span of 14 bases. Germline CDR1 and CDR2: MDHEN and SYDVKM. The CDR3 contains 16 residues. CDR3 protein: CASSLLQGGGNQPQHF. The DNA for the CDR3 is TGTGCCAGCAGTTTGTTACAGGGTGGGGGCAATCAGCCCCAGCATTTT.

The V and J genes are TRBV19 and TRBJ1-2, with unresolved D. CDR1 and CDR2 (germline): LNHDA, SQIVND (reference sequence). V gave up 7 bases and J gave up 0 bases, with 12 bases separating them. The CDR3 loop spans 14 amino acids. This CDR3 is CASNPGSTNYGYTF. In nucleotides, the CDR3 is TGTGCCAGTAACCCCGGGTCAACTAACTATGGCTACACCTTC.

This clone showed up just a few times. The chain joins TRBV19 to TRBJ1-1, with D unresolved. The germline V gene encodes CDR1 LNHDA and CDR2 SQIVND (reference sequence). V lost 3 bases, J lost 3 bases, and 8 bases lay in between. The CDR3 extends over 13 amino acids. Here the CDR3 DNA reads TGTGCCAGTAGTATCTCCGTATACACTGAAGCTTTCTTT. Translated: CASSISVYTEAFF.

For the CDR3, the DNA is TGTGCCTGGAGTGTCGTCCGGTTACCTGGAAACACCATATATTTT. Its protein is CAWSVVRLPGNTIYF. The chain joins TRBV30 to TRBJ1-3, with D unclear. V was trimmed by 0 bases and J by 2 bases, leaving 11 bases between them. Germline V gene sequence: CDR1 GTSNPN, CDR2 SVGIG (reference sequence). The length of the CDR3 is 15 residues.

The chain recombines TRBV6-1 with TRBJ2-7; 7 bases line up with TRBD1. The CDR3 extends over 15 amino acids. Per the germline V gene, CDR1 is MNHNS and CDR2 is SASEGT. V lost 3 bases, J lost 4 bases, and 9 bases stayed unmatched. The CDR3: CASSDGDSLLYEQYF. The CDR3 nucleotides read TGTGCCAGCAGTGATGGGGACAGCCTCCTTTACGAGCAGTACTTC.

The V call is TRBV5-4, the J call TRBJ1-2; a weak D match, TRBD1 (5 bases). The CDR3 contains 14 residues. V lost 2 bases and J 6 bases, leaving 14 bases between the germline ends. CDR1 and CDR2 from the germline V gene are SGHNT and YYREEE (reference sequence). The CDR3 sequence is CASSFKQERNGYTF. CDR3 nucleotide sequence: TGTGCCAGCAGCTTCAAACAGGAGAGGAATGGCTACACCTTC.

The chain joins TRBV5-4 to TRBJ2-7; 9 bases agree with TRBD1. The germline V gene has CDR1 SGHNT and CDR2 YYREEE (reference sequence). The junction had 5 bases not matched to a gene; V was cut back by 4 bases and J by 6 bases. This CDR3 contains 13 residues. The chain's CDR3 is CASSEGQGLEQYV. The CDR3 DNA reads as TGTGCCAGCAGCGAGGGACAGGGTCTCGAGCAGTACGTC.

This chain links TRBV6-1 with TRBJ1-4; weak D call: TRBD1 (6 bases). The germline CDR1 and CDR2 sequences are MNHNS and SASEGT. V shed 9 bases and J shed 0 bases, with 14 bases lying between them. This CDR3 has 15 amino acids. The CDR3 loop reads CASFQGSATNEKLFF. The CDR3 nucleotides are TGTGCCAGTTTCCAGGGGAGTGCAACTAATGAAAAACTGTTTTTT.

This chain joins TRBV6-6 and TRBJ2-7; TRBD1 is a possible D gene (5 bases). Germline V CDR1 and CDR2: MNHNY, SVGAGI (reference sequence). This CDR3 is built from 13 residues. Trimming removed 4 bases at V and 0 bases at J, with 7 bases between. The CDR3: CASSWGSSYEQYV. DNA for the CDR3: TGTGCCAGCAGTTGGGGCAGCTCCTACGAGCAGTACGTC.

This rearrangement joins TRBV9 to TRBJ2-3; D remains unclear. The CDR3 length is 17 residues. Germline V CDR1 and CDR2: SGDLS, YYNGEE. V was trimmed by 0 bases and J by 4 bases, leaving 18 bases between them. CDR3 amino acids: CASSVVPGPTFPDTQYF. CDR3 nucleotide sequence: TGTGCCAGCAGCGTAGTCCCGGGTCCTACCTTCCCAGATACGCAGTATTTT.

The chain is built from TRBV18 and TRBJ2-7, with 7 nucleotides matching TRBD2. The ends lost 4 bases at V and 2 bases at J; junction bases unmatched: 5. This CDR3 comprises 14 residues. Germline values: CDR1 KGHSH, CDR2 LQKENI. The CDR3 DNA reads as TGTGCCAGCTCACGGCGGGAGATACCCTACGAGCAGTACTTC. Translating it yields CASSRREIPYEQYF.

J is TRBJ2-3 and V is TRBV6-4, with D perhaps matching TRBD1 (6 bases). The germline V gene encodes CDR1 MRHNA and CDR2 SNTAGT. Trimming pared 3 bases from V and 3 bases from J, leaving 10 bases between. CDR3 length: 14 residues. CDR3 loop: CASSEQGRTDTQYF. CDR3 coding DNA: TGTGCCAGCAGTGAACAGGGCCGGACAGATACGCAGTATTTT.

The chain is built from TRBV10-2 and TRBJ1-1; D is unresolved. CDR1 is WSHSY and CDR2 is SAAADI in the germline V gene. This CDR3 comprises 14 residues. V shed 0 bases and J shed 0 bases, with 5 bases lying between them. CDR3 loop: CASSESIVNTEAFF. CDR3 in DNA: TGCGCCAGCAGTGAGTCGATAGTGAACACTGAAGCTTTCTTT.

The V call is TRBV4-1, the J call TRBJ2-5; TRBD1 might be the D (5 bases). Trimming left V 4 bases short and J 2 bases short, with 14 bases between. CDR1 and CDR2 (germline): MGHRA, YSYEKL. The CDR3 is 15 residues long. The CDR3 DNA sequence: TGCGCCAGCAGCCTCACACGGACAAATCAAGAGACCCAGTACTTC. The encoded protein is CASSLTRTNQETQYF.

This rearrangement joins TRBV9 to TRBJ1-2; TRBD1 matches 9 bases. Per the germline V gene, CDR1 is SGDLS and CDR2 is YYNGEE. Unmatched junction bases numbered 9, after V lost 1 base and J lost 5 bases. The CDR3 contains 16 residues. The DNA of the CDR3 is TGTGCCAGCAGCGTAACCACACTAGGGACAGGGTATGGCTACACCTTC. It is translated as CASSVTTLGTGYGYTF.

The chain recombines TRBV25-1 with TRBJ1-1, with D unclear. Germline V CDR1 and CDR2: MGHDK, SYGVNS. The CDR3 is 12 residues long. Trimming left V 4 bases short and J 8 bases short, with 11 bases between. Here the CDR3 DNA reads TGTGCCAGCAGTGGAAACTCTCGAGAAGCTTTCTTT. It translates to CASSGNSREAFF. The entire variable domain, with the rest obtained from reference TRBV25-1 and TRBJ1-1, is as follows: EADIYQTPRYLVIGTGKKITLECSQTMGHDKMYWYQQDPGMELHLIHYSYGVNSTEKGDLSSESTVSRIRTEHFPLTLESARPSHTSQYLCASSGNSREAFFGQGTRLTVV.

V and J are TRBV19 and TRBJ2-1, with TRBD2 matching 7 bases. With 4 bases clipped from V and 4 bases from J, the junction kept 7 bases outside the gene matches. The CDR3 has 15 amino acids. Germline V gene lookup returns CDR1 LNHDA and CDR2 SQIVND (reference sequence). The CDR3 is CASSTSGARYNEQFF. Here the CDR3 DNA reads TGTGCCAGTAGTACCAGCGGGGCCCGTTACAATGAGCAGTTCTTC.

The rearrangement links TRBV9 to TRBJ2-5; 15 bases fit TRBD2. The J segment lost 1 base and the V segment lost 3 bases, leaving 4 bases of the junction unmatched. The CDR3 spans 17 residues. The germline V gene has CDR1 SGDLS and CDR2 YYNGEE. CDR3 bases: TGTGCCAGCAGCGCCGGGACTAGCGGGAGGCCCCAAGAGACCCAGTACTTC. It encodes CASSAGTSGRPQETQYF.

The CDR3 bases are TGTGCCAGTATTAACGGGGGGGCTAATGAGCAGTTCTTC. Residues: CASINGGANEQFF. J is TRBJ2-1 and V is TRBV19; 8 bases agree with TRBD2. The trim removed 7 bases at V and 7 bases at J, leaving 6 bases unmatched. This CDR3 region has 13 residues. Germline V CDR1 and CDR2: LNHDA, SQIVND (reference sequence). The full variable domain, completed using reference TRBV19 and TRBJ2-1, is DGGITQSPKYLFRKEGQNVTLSCEQNLNHDAMYWYRQDPGQGLRLIYYSQIVNDFQKGDIAEGYSVSREKKESFPLTVTSAQKNPTAFYLCASINGGANEQFFGPGTRLTVL.

CDR3 sequence reads: CASSQRTFGTVGQPQHF. CDR3 DNA sequence: TGTGCCAGCAGCCAAAGGACCTTCGGGACAGTGGGGCAGCCCCAGCATTTT. The V gene is TRBV4-2, the J gene TRBJ1-5; 7 bases map to TRBD1. This CDR3 has 17 residues. Germline lookup yields CDR1 LGHNA and CDR2 YNFKEQ. V lost 2 bases, J lost 7 bases, and 14 bases stayed unmatched.

Written as DNA, the CDR3 is TGCAGCGTTGGGGAGACCTACGAGCAGTACGTC. Translated: CSVGETYEQYV. This chain links TRBV29-1 with TRBJ2-7; D might be TRBD2 (5 bases). The germline V gene has CDR1 SQVTM and CDR2 ANQGSEA. Between the trimmed V and J ends, which lost 4 bases and 2 bases, there was a span of 6 bases. The length of the CDR3 is 11 residues.

The chain is built from TRBV6-5 and TRBJ2-5; D remains unclear. Germline values: CDR1 MNHEY, CDR2 SVGAGI. Trimming removed 2 bases from V and 3 bases from J, with 7 bases in between. The CDR3 is 13 residues long. The CDR3 DNA reads TGTGCCAGCAGTTACGGCGCGGAAGAGACCCAGTACTTC. It translates to CASSYGAEETQYF.

J is TRBJ1-2 and V is TRBV12-5, with 8 bases lining up with TRBD1. Trimming took 1 base from V and 4 from J; bases not matched to a gene: 2. This CDR3 is 14 amino acids long. The germline V gene encodes CDR1 LGHNT and CDR2 FRNRAP. Here the CDR3 DNA reads TGTGCTAGTGGTTTGGGGACAGGGATCTATGGCTACACCTTC. Its translation: CASGLGTGIYGYTF.

V is TRBV29-1 and J is TRBJ1-2; D call uncertain. V shed 5 bases and J shed 0 bases, with 19 bases lying between them. This CDR3 region has 16 residues. Germline V gives CDR1 SQVTM, CDR2 ANQGSEA. The CDR3 reads CSVNDPSFQANYGYTF. CDR3 bases: TGCAGCGTTAATGACCCTTCGTTCCAGGCTAACTATGGCTACACCTTC.